This T cell receptor beta chain stems from a study of shared clonotypes between healthy human individuals. Study-wide results and caveats: The authors sampled blood alone, and tissue repertoires likely differ. In contrast to clonotypes shared by all four donors, non-shared clonotypes had lower generation probabilities.

Germline CDR1 and CDR2: SQVTM and ANQGSEA. V was clipped by 7 bases and J by 3 bases; unmatched bases: 9. The CDR3 is 14 residues long. Details on this clone: Its target is not known.

Sequencing was performed with immunoSEQ multiplex PCR; in TCRdb, only in-frame clones are kept and a portion is missing. In the table there are over 700,000 clones, 72% of which are singletons. The TCR sequence derives from a woman in her thirties in good health. V and J are TRBV29-1 and TRBJ2-1; 7 nucleotides align to TRBD1. Sequencing was done on a sample of memory CD4+ T cells sorted from blood. Subset reported: CD45RA-negative fraction. CDR3 bases: TGCAGCGCTATAAGGACAGGTCTCTACAATGAGCAGTTCTTC. Translation: CSAIRTGLYNEQFF.